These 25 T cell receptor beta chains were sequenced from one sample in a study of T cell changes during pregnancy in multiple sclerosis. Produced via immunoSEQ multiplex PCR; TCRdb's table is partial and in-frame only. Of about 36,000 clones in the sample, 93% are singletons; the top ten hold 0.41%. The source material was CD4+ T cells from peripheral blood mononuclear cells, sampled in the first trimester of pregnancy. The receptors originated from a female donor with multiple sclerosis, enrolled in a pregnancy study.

The CDR3 loop reads CASSFTGETEAFF. In DNA form, the CDR3 reads TGTGCCAGTAGTTTCACAGGGGAAACTGAAGCTTTCTTT. This sequence joins TRBV19 and TRBJ1-1; 7 bases agree with TRBD1. J gave up 5 bases and V 5 bases, and 5 bases lay outside the gene matches. Germline-derived CDR1 and CDR2 are LNHDA and SQIVND (reference sequence). CDR3 length: 13 residues.

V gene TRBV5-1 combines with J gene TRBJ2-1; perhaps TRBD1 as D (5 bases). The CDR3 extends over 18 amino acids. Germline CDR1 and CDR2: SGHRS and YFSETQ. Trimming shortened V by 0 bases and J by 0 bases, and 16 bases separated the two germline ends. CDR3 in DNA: TGCGCCAGCAGCTTGGAGCCAGGGTTAAGGAGCTCCTACAATGAGCAGTTCTTC. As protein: CASSLEPGLRSSYNEQFF.

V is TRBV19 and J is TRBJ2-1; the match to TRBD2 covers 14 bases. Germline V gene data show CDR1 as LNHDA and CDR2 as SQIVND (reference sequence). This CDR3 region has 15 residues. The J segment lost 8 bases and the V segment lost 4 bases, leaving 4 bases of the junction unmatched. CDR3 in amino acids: CASSKGLAGDDEQFF. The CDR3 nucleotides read TGTGCCAGTAGTAAGGGACTAGCGGGAGACGATGAGCAGTTCTTC.

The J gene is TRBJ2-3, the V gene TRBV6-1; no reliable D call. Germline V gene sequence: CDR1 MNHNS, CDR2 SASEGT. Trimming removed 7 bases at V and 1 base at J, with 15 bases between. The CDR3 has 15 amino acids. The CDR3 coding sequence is TGTGCCAGCACCTCATCGGGTTTAGGCACAGATACGCAGTATTTT. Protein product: CASTSSGLGTDTQYF.

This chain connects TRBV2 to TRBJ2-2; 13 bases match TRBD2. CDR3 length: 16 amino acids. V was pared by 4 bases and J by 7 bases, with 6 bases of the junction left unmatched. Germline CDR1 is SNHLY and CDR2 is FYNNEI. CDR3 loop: CASSGLAGGLDGELFF. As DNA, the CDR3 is TGTGCCAGCAGTGGACTAGCGGGGGGCTTGGACGGGGAGCTGTTTTTT. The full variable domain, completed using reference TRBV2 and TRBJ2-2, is EPEVTQTPSHQVTQMGQEVILRCVPISNHLYFYWYRQILGQKVEFLVSFYNNEISEKSEIFDDQFSVERPDGSNFTLKIRSTKLEDSAMYFCASSGLAGGLDGELFFGEGSRLTVL.

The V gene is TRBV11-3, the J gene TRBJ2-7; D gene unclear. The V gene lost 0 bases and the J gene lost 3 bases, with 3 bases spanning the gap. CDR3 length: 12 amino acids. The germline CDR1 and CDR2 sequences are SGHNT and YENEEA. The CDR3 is CASSLDSYEQYF. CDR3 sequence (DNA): TGTGCCAGCAGCTTAGACAGCTACGAGCAGTACTTC.

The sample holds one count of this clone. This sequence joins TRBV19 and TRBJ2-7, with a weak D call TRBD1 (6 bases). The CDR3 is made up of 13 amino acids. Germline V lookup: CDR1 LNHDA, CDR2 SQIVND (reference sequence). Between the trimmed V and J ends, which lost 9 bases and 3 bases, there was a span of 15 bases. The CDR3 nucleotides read TGTGCCAGCAAACAGGGAGACGGCTACGAGCAGTACTTC. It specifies CASKQGDGYEQYF.

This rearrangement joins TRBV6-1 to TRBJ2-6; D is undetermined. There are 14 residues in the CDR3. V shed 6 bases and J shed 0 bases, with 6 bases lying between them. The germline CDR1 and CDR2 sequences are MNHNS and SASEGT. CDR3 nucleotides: TGTGCCAGCAGGGCTAGCTCTGGGGCCAACGTCCTGACTTTC. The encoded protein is CASRASSGANVLTF.

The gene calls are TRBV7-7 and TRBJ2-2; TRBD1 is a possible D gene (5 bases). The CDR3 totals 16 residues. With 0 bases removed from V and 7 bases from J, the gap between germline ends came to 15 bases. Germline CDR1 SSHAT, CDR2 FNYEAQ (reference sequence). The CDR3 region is CASSLALTRDNGELFF. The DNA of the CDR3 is TGTGCCAGCAGCTTAGCGCTTACCAGGGATAACGGGGAGCTGTTTTTT.

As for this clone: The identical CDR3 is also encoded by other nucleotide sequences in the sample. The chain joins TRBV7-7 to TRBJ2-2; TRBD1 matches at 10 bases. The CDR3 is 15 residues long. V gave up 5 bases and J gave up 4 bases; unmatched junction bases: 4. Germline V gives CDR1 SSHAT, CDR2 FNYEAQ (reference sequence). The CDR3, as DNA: TGTGCCAGCAGCCCGCGGGACAGGGGCACCGGGGAGCTGTTTTTT. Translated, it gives CASSPRDRGTGELFF.

This chain's CDR3 is CASSFLTSGRWYEQYF. The CDR3 DNA reads TGTGCCAGCAGTTTCCTGACTAGCGGGAGATGGTACGAGCAGTACTTC. The rearrangement uses TRBV27 and TRBJ2-7, with TRBD2 matching over 12 bases. This CDR3 contains 16 residues. CDR1 and CDR2 from the germline V gene are MNHEY and SMNVEV (reference sequence). V was pared by 3 bases and J by 4 bases, with 7 bases of the junction left unmatched.

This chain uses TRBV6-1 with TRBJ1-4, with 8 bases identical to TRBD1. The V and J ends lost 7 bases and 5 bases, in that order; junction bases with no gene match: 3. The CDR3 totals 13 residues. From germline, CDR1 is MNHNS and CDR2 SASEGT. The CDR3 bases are TGTGCCAGCAACCGGGACAGGAATGAAAAACTGTTTTTT. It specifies CASNRDRNEKLFF.

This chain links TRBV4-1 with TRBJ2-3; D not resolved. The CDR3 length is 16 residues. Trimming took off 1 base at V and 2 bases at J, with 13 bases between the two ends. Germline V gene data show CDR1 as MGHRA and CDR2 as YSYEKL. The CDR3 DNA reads TGCGCCAGCAGCCAAGTCGATCTAGTCGCCACAGATACGCAGTATTTT. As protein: CASSQVDLVATDTQYF.

CDR3 amino acids: CASRGPGATNGYTF. As DNA, the CDR3 is TGTGCCAGCAGAGGCCCAGGGGCGACGAATGGCTACACCTTC. The V and J genes are TRBV2 and TRBJ1-2, with D possibly TRBD1 on 6 matching bases. Per the germline V gene, CDR1 is SNHLY and CDR2 is FYNNEI. V lost 6 bases, J lost 6 bases, and 17 bases lay in between. This CDR3 has 14 residues.

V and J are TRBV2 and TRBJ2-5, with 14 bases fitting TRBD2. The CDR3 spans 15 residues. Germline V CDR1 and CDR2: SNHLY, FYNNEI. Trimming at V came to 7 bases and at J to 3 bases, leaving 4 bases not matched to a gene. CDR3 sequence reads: CASKGLAGVEETQYF. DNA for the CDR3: TGTGCCAGCAAGGGACTAGCGGGAGTGGAAGAGACCCAGTACTTC. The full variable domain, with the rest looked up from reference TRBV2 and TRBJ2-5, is EPEVTQTPSHQVTQMGQEVILRCVPISNHLYFYWYRQILGQKVEFLVSFYNNEISEKSEIFDDQFSVERPDGSNFTLKIRSTKLEDSAMYFCASKGLAGVEETQYFGPGTRLLVL.

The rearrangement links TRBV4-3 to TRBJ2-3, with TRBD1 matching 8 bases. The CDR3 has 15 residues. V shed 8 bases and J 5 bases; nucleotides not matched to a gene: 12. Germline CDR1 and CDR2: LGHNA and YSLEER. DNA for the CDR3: TGCGCCAGCTCGGTCATTGACAGGGGCATAGATACGCAGTATTTT. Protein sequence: CASSVIDRGIDTQYF.

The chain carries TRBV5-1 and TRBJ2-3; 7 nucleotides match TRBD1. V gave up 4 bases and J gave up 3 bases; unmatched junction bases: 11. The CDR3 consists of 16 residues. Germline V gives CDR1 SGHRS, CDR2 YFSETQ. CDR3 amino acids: CASSLPTGEPTDTQYF. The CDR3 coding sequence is TGCGCCAGCAGCCTCCCCACAGGGGAGCCTACAGATACGCAGTATTTT.

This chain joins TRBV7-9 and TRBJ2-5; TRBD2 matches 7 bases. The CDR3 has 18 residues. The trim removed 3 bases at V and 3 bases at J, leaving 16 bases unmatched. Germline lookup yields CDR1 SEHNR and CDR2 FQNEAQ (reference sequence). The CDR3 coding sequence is TGTGCCAGCAGCTTTTCCCTACTGGGGGGGAACCCCGAAGAGACCCAGTACTTC. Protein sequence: CASSFSLLGGNPEETQYF.

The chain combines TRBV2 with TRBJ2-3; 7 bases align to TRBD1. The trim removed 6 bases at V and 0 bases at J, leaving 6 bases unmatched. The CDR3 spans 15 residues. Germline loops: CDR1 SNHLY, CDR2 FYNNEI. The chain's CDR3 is CASSWDRPSTDTQYF. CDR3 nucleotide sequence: TGTGCCAGCAGCTGGGACAGACCCAGCACAGATACGCAGTATTTT.

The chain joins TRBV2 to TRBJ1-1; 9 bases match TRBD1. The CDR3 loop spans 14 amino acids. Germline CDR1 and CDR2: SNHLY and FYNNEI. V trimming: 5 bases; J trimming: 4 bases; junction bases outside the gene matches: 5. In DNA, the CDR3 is TGTGCCAGCAGTCCAAAGACAGGGGGCACTGAAGCTTTCTTT. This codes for CASSPKTGGTEAFF.

This CDR3 is CASSASPGAGELFF. The CDR3 DNA sequence: TGTGCCAGCAGTGCTAGCCCAGGGGCCGGGGAGCTGTTTTTT. This chain links TRBV2 with TRBJ2-2, with TRBD1 as a possible D gene (6 bases). This CDR3 spans 14 amino acids. With 4 bases removed from V and 6 bases from J, the gap between germline ends came to 12 bases. The germline V gene encodes CDR1 SNHLY and CDR2 FYNNEI.

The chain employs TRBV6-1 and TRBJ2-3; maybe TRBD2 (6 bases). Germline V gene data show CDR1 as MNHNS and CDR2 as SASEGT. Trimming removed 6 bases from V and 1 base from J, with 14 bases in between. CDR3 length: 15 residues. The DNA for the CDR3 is TGTGCCAGCAGAGAGTCTCAGCGGGGCACAGATACGCAGTATTTT. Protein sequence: CASRESQRGTDTQYF.

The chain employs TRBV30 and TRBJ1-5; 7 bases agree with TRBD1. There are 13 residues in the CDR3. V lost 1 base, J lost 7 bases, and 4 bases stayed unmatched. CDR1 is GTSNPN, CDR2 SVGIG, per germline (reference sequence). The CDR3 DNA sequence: TGTGCCTGGAGTGGACAGGGCGGGCAGCCCCAGCATTTT. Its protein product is CAWSGQGGQPQHF.

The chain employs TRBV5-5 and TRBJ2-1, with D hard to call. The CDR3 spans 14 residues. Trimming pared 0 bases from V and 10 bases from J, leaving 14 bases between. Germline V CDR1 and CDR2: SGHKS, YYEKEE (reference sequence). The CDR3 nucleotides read TGTGCCAGCAGCTTGGTTGCGGCCCTAACAGAGCAGTTCTTC. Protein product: CASSLVAALTEQFF.

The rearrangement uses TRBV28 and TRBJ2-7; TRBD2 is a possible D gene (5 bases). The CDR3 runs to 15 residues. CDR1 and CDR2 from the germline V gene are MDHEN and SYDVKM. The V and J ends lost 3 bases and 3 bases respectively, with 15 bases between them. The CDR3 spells CASSLVRGLNYEQYF. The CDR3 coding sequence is TGTGCCAGCAGTTTGGTACGCGGGCTCAACTACGAGCAGTACTTC.